These 11 T cell receptor beta chains were all obtained from the same sample, sequenced in a study of shared clonotypes between healthy human individuals. Sequencing used immunoSEQ multiplex PCR; TCRdb keeps in-frame clones, though not all of them. The table lists millions of clones, roughly 94% of them singletons, with approximately 1.2% in the top ten. The naive CD8 population came from CD45RO-negative cells selected for CCR7, without terminally differentiated effector memory CD45RA+ cells. Sequencing used naive CD8+ T cells sorted from blood. The receptors stem from a man between 18 and 29 years old in good health.

The chain joins TRBV6-5 to TRBJ2-3; D gene uncertain. Deletions cut 6 bases from V and 6 bases from J, with 10 bases between. Germline CDR1 and CDR2: MNHEY and SVGAGI. CDR3 length: 12 residues. The CDR3 bases are TGTGCCAGCAGATCTCGGGCTGATACGCAGTATTTT. This translates into CASRSRADTQYF.

This rearrangement joins TRBV19 to TRBJ2-7; maybe TRBD2 (7 bases). Germline-derived CDR1 and CDR2 are LNHDA and SQIVND (reference sequence). Trimming shortened V by 7 bases and J by 3 bases, and 22 bases separated the two germline ends. The CDR3 is 16 residues long. CDR3 sequence reads: CASTQGRVGGVYEQYF. The DNA for the CDR3 is TGTGCCAGTACTCAGGGGAGGGTCGGCGGGGTCTACGAGCAGTACTTC.

The chain recombines TRBV9 with TRBJ1-3; no firm D call. Germline V gives CDR1 SGDLS, CDR2 YYNGEE. The CDR3 totals 13 residues. Trimming removed 4 bases from V and 0 bases from J, with 5 bases in between. The CDR3 DNA sequence: TGTGCCAGCAGCCCTGGCTCTGGAAACACCATATATTTT. Encoded protein: CASSPGSGNTIYF.

The chain combines TRBV7-8 with TRBJ2-1, with 12 bases aligning to TRBD2. Germline loops: CDR1 SGHVS, CDR2 FQNEAQ. The CDR3 has 16 residues. The V gene end was trimmed by 3 bases and the J gene end by 5 bases; junction bases not matched to a gene: 5. CDR3 sequence (DNA): TGTGCCAGCAGCTTTGGACTAGCGGGAACCGACAATGAGCAGTTCTTC. This gives the protein CASSFGLAGTDNEQFF.

V and J are TRBV29-1 and TRBJ1-1; D remains ambiguous. Germline CDR1 is SQVTM and CDR2 is ANQGSEA. The CDR3 runs 15 residues. V was trimmed by 6 bases and J by 5 bases, leaving 22 bases between them. The CDR3 DNA is TGCAGCGTCCTCCAACGGGGTCCCACGCCAACTGAAGCTTTCTTT. This sequence encodes CSVLQRGPTPTEAFF. The whole variable domain, remainder taken from reference TRBV29-1 and TRBJ1-1, is SAVISQKPSRDICQRGTSLTIQCQVDSQVTMMFWYRQQPGQSLTLIATANQGSEATYESGFVIDKFPISRPNLTFSTLTVSNMSPEDSSIYLCSVLQRGPTPTEAFFGQGTRLTVV.

This chain connects TRBV25-1 to TRBJ2-7; TRBD1 is a possible D gene (5 bases). The CDR3 runs 15 residues. Trimming removed 2 bases at V and 0 bases at J, with 11 bases between. Germline CDR1 reads MGHDK; CDR2 reads SYGVNS. The CDR3 sequence: CASSETQGSSYEQYF. The CDR3 DNA sequence: TGTGCCAGCAGTGAAACCCAGGGTAGCTCCTACGAGCAGTACTTC.

Details on this clone: Other DNA sequences in this sample translate to the same CDR3. V and J are TRBV19 and TRBJ2-7; D may match TRBD1 or TRBD2 (6 bases each). CDR3 size: 14 residues. Looked up from germline, CDR1 is LNHDA and CDR2 is SQIVND (reference sequence). Trimming took 4 bases from V and 0 from J, leaving 10 bases between them. The CDR3 reads CASSSSGASYEQYF. The CDR3 DNA follows: TGTGCCAGTAGTAGCTCGGGGGCCTCCTACGAGCAGTACTTC.

J is TRBJ1-6 and V is TRBV27; 7 bases align to TRBD1. This CDR3 region has 13 residues. J was trimmed by 9 bases and V by 6 bases; bases with no gene match: 5. CDR1 MNHEY and CDR2 SMNVEV come from the germline V gene (reference sequence). The CDR3 loop reads CASSGTVVSPLHF. CDR3 nucleotides: TGTGCCAGCAGCGGGACAGTGGTTTCACCCCTCCACTTT.

The V and J genes are TRBV4-1 and TRBJ2-7, with 7 nucleotides matching TRBD1. The germline V gene encodes CDR1 MGHRA and CDR2 YSYEKL. The CDR3 spans 15 residues. V shed 1 base and J 2 bases; nucleotides not matched to a gene: 5. The CDR3: CASSQATGVTYEQYF. In nucleotides, the CDR3 is TGCGCCAGCAGCCAAGCAACAGGGGTGACCTACGAGCAGTACTTC.

This clone was detected only once. Other DNA sequences in this specimen translate into the identical CDR3. V and J are TRBV5-6 and TRBJ2-1; D is possibly TRBD2 (5 bases). The germline gives CDR1 SGHDT, CDR2 YYEEEE. This CDR3 comprises 15 residues. V dropped 0 bases and J dropped 2 bases, with 9 bases sitting between them. CDR3: CASSLGGSPYNEQFF. The CDR3 DNA reads as TGTGCCAGCAGCTTGGGCGGGTCACCCTACAATGAGCAGTTCTTC.

The V and J genes are TRBV2 and TRBJ2-5, with D unclear. This CDR3 is built from 13 residues. Germline CDR1 is SNHLY and CDR2 is FYNNEI. V was clipped by 2 bases and J by 4 bases, with 8 bases between them. In DNA, the CDR3 is TGTGCCAGCAGTGAACCGGCTAGAGAGACCCAGTACTTC. Its protein is CASSEPARETQYF.